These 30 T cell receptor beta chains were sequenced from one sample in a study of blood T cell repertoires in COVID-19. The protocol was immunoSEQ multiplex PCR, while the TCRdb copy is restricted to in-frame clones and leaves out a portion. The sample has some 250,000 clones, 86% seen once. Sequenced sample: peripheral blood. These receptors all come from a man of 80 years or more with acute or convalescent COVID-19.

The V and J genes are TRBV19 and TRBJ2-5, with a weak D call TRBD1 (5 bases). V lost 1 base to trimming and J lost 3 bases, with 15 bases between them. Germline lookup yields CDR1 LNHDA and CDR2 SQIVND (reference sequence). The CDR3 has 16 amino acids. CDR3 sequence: CASSIALKGLEETQYF. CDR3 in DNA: TGTGCCAGTAGTATAGCGTTGAAGGGGTTGGAAGAGACCCAGTACTTC. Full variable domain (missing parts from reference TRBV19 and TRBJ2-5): DGGITQSPKYLFRKEGQNVTLSCEQNLNHDAMYWYRQDPGQGLRLIYYSQIVNDFQKGDIAEGYSVSREKKESFPLTVTSAQKNPTAFYLCASSIALKGLEETQYFGPGTRLLVL.

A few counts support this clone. As DNA, the CDR3 is TGTGCCATCAGTGAGTCGGCAGGGGAAGGAGGCTACACCTTC. This codes for CAISESAGEGGYTF. This chain uses TRBV10-3 with TRBJ1-2; TRBD1 might be the D (6 bases). Trimming removed 0 bases from V and 8 bases from J, with 13 bases in between. The CDR3 totals 14 residues. Germline V gene data show CDR1 as ENHRY and CDR2 as SYGVKD.

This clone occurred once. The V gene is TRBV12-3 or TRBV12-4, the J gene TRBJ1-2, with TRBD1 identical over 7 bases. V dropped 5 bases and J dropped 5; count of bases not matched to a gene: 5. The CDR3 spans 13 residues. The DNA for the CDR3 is TGTGCCAGCAGTGCGACAGGGACTTATGGCTACACCTTC. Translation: CASSATGTYGYTF.

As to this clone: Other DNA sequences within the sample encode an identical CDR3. Here the CDR3 DNA reads TGTGCCAGCAGCCTCCGACAGGGGCCCTCTGGAAACACCATATATTTT. Translation: CASSLRQGPSGNTIYF. The rearrangement joins TRBV3-1 (or the pseudogene TRBV3-2) to TRBJ1-3; 8 bases line up with TRBD1. Germline CDR1 LGHDT, CDR2 YNNKEL (reference sequence). The CDR3 has 16 amino acids. Germline trimming cut 4 bases from V and 0 bases from J; bases unmatched to any gene: 5.

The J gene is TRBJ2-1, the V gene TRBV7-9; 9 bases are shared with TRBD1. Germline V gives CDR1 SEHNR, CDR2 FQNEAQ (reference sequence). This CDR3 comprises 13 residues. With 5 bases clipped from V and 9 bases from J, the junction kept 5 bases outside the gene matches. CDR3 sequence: CASSRLTGGEQFF. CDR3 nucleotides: TGTGCCAGCAGCCGGTTGACAGGGGGTGAGCAGTTCTTC. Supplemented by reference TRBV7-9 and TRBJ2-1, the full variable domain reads DTGVSQNPRHKITKRGQNVTFRCDPISEHNRLYWYRQTLGQGPEFLTYFQNEAQLEKSRLLSDRFSAERPKGSFSTLEIQRTEQGDSAMYLCASSRLTGGEQFFGPGTRLTVL.

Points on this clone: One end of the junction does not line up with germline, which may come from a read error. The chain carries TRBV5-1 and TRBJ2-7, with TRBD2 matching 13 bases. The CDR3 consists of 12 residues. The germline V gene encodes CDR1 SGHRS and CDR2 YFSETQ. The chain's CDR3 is CASSLEGTSGTF. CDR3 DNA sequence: TGCGCCAGCAGCTTGGAAGGGACTAGCGGGACCTTC.

The CDR3 spells CASSSSGGITDTQYF. The CDR3 DNA sequence: TGTGCCAGCAGTTCTAGCGGGGGAATCACAGATACGCAGTATTTT. This rearrangement joins TRBV3-1 (or the pseudogene TRBV3-2) to TRBJ2-3; 10 bases agree with TRBD2. V lost 6 bases and J lost 2; bases outside the gene matches: 5. The length of the CDR3 is 15 residues. The germline V gene encodes CDR1 LGHDT and CDR2 YNNKEL (reference sequence).

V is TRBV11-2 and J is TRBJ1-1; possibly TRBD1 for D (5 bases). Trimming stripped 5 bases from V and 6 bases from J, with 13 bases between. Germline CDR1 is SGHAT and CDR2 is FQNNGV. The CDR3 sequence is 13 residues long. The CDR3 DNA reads TGTGCCAGCAGCCCGGGGGTTATTTCTGAAGCTTTCTTT. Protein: CASSPGVISEAFF.

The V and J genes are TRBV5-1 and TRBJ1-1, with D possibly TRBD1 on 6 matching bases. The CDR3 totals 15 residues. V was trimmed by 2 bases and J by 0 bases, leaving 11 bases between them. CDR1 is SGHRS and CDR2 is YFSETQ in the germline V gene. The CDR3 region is CASSFLGTLNTEAFF. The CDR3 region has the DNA TGCGCCAGCAGCTTCCTAGGGACACTGAACACTGAAGCTTTCTTT.

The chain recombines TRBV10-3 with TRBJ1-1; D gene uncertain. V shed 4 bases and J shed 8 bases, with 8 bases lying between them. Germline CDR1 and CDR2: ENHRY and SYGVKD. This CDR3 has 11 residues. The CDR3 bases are TGTGCCATCAGTGGGGCCCGAGAAGCTTTCTTT. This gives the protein CAISGAREAFF.

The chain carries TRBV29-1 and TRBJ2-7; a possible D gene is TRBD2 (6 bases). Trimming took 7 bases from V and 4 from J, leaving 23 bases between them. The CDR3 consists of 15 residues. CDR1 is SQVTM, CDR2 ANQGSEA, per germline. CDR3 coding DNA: TGCAGCGCCCAAACCCGGCAGGAGGGCAGGTACGAGCAGTACTTC. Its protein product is CSAQTRQEGRYEQYF.

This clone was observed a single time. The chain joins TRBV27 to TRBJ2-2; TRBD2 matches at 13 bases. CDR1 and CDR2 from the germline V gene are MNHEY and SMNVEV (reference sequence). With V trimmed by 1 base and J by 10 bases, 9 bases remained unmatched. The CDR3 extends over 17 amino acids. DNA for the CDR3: TGTGCCAGCAGTTTATTGGCGGGACTAGCGGGAAACGCGGAGCTGTTTTTT. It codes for CASSLLAGLAGNAELFF.

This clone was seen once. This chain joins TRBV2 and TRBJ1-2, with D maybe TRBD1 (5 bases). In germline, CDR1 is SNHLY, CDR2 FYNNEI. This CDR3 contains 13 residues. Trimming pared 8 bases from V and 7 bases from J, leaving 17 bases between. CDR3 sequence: CASLGGFNSGYTF. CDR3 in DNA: TGTGCCAGCCTCGGGGGGTTTAATAGTGGCTACACCTTC.

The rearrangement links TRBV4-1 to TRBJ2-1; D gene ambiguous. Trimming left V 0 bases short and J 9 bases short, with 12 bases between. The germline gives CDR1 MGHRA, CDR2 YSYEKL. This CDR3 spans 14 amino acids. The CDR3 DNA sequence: TGCGCCAGCAGCCAAGATGAGGCCACACTTGAGCAGTTCTTC. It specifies CASSQDEATLEQFF.

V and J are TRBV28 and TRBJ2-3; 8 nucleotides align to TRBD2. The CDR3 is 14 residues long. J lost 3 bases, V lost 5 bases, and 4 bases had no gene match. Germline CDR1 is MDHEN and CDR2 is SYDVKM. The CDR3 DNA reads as TGTGCCAGCAGTCCGGGGGGGAGGACAGATACGCAGTATTTT. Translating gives CASSPGGRTDTQYF.

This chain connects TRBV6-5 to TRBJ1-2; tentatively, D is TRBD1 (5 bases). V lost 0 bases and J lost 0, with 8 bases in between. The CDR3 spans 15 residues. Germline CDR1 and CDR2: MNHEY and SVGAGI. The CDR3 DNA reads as TGTGCCAGCAGTTACTCTAGACAGTCTAACTATGGCTACACCTTC. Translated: CASSYSRQSNYGYTF.

The CDR3 here is CASSLDRGTGLSTDTQYF. DNA for the CDR3: TGCGCCAGCAGCTTGGATAGGGGGACAGGATTGAGCACAGATACGCAGTATTTT. The V gene is TRBV5-1, the J gene TRBJ2-3; 8 bases align to TRBD1. This CDR3 comprises 18 residues. CDR1 is SGHRS, CDR2 YFSETQ, per germline. Losses at the gene ends were 0 bases for V and 0 bases for J; bases not matched to a gene: 9. The full variable domain, rest sourced from reference TRBV5-1 and TRBJ2-3, is KAGVTQTPRYLIKTRGQQVTLSCSPISGHRSVSWYQQTPGQGLQFLFEYFSETQRNKGNFPGRFSGRQFSNSRSEMNVSTLELGDSALYLCASSLDRGTGLSTDTQYFGPGTRLTVL.

CDR3 sequence: CASSLPGQGAINEQFF. The CDR3 region has the DNA TGTGCCAGCAGCTTGCCGGGACAGGGGGCGATCAATGAGCAGTTCTTC. V and J are TRBV13 and TRBJ2-1; 12 nucleotides line up with TRBD1. The ends lost 3 bases at V and 6 bases at J; junction bases unmatched: 6. CDR1 and CDR2 from the germline V gene are PRHDT and FYEKMQ (reference sequence). The CDR3 consists of 16 residues.

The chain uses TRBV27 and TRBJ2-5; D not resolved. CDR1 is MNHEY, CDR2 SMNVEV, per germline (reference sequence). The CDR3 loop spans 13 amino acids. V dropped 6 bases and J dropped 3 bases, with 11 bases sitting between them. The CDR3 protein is CASSPLGEETQYF. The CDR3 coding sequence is TGTGCCAGCAGCCCGTTGGGCGAAGAGACCCAGTACTTC.

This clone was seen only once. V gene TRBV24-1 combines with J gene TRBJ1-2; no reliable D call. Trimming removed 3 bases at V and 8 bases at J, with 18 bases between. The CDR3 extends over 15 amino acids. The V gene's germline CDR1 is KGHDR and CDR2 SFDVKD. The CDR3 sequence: CATSDTAGTVRGYTF. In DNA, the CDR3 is TGTGCCACCAGTGATACGGCAGGTACCGTGAGAGGCTACACCTTC.

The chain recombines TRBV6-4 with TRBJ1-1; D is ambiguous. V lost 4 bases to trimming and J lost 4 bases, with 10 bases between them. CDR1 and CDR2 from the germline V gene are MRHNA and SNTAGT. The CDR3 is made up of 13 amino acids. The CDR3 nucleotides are TGTGCCAGCAGTGTATCAGAGGGCACTGAAGCTTTCTTT. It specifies CASSVSEGTEAFF.

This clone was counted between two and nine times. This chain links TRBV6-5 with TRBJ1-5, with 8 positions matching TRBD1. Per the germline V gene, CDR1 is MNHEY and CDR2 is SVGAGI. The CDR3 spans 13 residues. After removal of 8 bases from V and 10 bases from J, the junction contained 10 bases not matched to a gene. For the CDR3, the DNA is TGTGCCAGCCGGGGGACAGGTGTGGGTCCCCAGCATTTT. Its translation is CASRGTGVGPQHF.

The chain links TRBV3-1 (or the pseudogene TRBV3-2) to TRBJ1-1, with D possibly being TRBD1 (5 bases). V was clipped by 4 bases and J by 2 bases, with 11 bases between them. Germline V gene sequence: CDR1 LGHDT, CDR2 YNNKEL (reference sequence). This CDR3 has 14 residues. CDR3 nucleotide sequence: TGTGCCAGCAGCCCATTACAGGTCAACACTGAAGCTTTCTTT. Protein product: CASSPLQVNTEAFF.

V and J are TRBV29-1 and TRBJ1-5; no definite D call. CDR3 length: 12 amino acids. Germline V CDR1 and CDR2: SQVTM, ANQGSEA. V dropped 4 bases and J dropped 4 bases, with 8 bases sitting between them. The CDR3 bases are TGCAGCGTTGGCGCGAATAATCAGCCCCAGCATTTT. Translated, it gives CSVGANNQPQHF.

In nucleotides, the CDR3 is TGTGCCAGTAGTAAGCAGGGGAGTTCACCCCTCCACTTT. It specifies CASSKQGSSPLHF. V and J are TRBV19 and TRBJ1-6, with D possibly TRBD1 on 6 matching bases. The ends were cut back, 4 bases at V and 9 bases at J, with 10 bases in the middle. From germline, CDR1 is LNHDA and CDR2 SQIVND (reference sequence). This CDR3 is 13 amino acids long.

CDR3 amino acids: CASSARQIQETQYF. CDR3 coding DNA: TGTGCCAGCAGCGCAAGACAGATCCAAGAGACCCAGTACTTC. The chain combines TRBV7-8 with TRBJ2-5; possible D gene TRBD1, 5 bases. In germline, CDR1 is SGHVS, CDR2 FQNEAQ. The CDR3 is 14 amino acids. V was cut by 5 bases and J by 1 base, with 11 bases left in between.

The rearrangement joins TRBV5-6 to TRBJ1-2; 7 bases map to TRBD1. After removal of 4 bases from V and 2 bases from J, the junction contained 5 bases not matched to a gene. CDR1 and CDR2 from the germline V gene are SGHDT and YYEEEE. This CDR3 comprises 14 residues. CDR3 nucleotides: TGTGCCAGCAGCCAGGGACAGAAAAACTATGGCTACACCTTC. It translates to CASSQGQKNYGYTF. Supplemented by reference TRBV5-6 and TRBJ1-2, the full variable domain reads DAGVTQSPTHLIKTRGQQVTLRCSPKSGHDTVSWYQQALGQGPQFIFQYYEEEERQRGNFPDRFSGHQFPNYSSELNVNALLLGDSALYLCASSQGQKNYGYTFGSGTRLTVV.

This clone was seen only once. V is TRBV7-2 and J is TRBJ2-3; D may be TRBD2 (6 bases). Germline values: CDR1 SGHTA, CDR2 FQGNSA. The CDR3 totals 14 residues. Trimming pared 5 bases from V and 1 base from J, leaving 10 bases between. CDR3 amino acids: CASSPGLRTDTQYF. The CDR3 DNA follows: TGTGCCAGCAGCCCGGGACTCCGCACAGATACGCAGTATTTT.

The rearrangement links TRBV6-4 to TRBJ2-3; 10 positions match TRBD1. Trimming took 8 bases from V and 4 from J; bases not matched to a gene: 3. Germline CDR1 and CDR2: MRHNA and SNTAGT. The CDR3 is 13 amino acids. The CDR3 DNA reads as TGTGCCAGCGGGACAGGGGAGGCAGATACGCAGTATTTT. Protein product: CASGTGEADTQYF.

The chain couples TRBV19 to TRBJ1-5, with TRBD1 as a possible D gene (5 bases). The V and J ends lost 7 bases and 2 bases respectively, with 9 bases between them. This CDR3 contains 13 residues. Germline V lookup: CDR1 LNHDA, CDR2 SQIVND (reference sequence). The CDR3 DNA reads TGTGCCAGTACAGGGATCGGCAATCAGCCCCAGCATTTT. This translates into CASTGIGNQPQHF.